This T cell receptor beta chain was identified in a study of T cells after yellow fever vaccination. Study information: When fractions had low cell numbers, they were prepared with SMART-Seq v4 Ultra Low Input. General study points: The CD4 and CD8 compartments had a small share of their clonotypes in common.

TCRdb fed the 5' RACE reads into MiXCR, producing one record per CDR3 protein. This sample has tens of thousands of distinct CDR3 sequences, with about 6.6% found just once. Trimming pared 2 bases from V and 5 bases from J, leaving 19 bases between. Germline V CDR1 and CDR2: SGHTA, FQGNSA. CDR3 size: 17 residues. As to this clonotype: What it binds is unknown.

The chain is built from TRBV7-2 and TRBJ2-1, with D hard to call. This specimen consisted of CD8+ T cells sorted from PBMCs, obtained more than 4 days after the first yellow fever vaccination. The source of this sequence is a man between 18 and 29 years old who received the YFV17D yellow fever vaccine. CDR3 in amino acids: CASSLTWANSWDNEQFF. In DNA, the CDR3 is TGTGCCAGCAGCTTAACTTGGGCAAATAGCTGGGACAATGAGCAGTTCTTC.